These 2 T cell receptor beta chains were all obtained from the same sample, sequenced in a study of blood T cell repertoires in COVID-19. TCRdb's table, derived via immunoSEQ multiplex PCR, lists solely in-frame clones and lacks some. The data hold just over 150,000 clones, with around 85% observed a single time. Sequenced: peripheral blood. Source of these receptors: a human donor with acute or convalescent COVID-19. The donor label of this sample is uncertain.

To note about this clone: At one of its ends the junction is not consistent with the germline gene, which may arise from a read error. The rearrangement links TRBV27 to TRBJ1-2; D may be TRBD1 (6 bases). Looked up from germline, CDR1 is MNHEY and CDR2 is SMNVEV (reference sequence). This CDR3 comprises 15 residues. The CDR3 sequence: CASGLGGGANYGYTF. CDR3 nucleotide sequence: TGTGCCAGCGGTTTGGGAGGGGGAGCTAACTATGGCTACACCTTC.

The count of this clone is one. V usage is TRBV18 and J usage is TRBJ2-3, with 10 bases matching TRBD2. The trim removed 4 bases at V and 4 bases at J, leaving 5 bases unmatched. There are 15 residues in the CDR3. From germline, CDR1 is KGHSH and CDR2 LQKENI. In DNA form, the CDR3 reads TGTGCCAGCTCACGGGGACTAGCGAGGGCAGATACGCAGTATTTT. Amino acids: CASSRGLARADTQYF. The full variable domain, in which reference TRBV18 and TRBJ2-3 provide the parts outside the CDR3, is NAGVMQNPRHLVRRRGQEARLRCSPMKGHSHVYWYRQLPEEGLKFMVYLQKENIIDESGMPKERFSAEFPKEGPSILRIQQVVRGDSAAYFCASSRGLARADTQYFGPGTRLTVL.